A selection of T cell receptor beta chains follows, all from one sample in a study of blood T cell repertoires in COVID-19. The table came from immunoSEQ multiplex PCR; TCRdb's copy has only in-frame clones and leaves some out. The sample contains approximately 220,000 clones, approximately 81% of which appear only once. What was sequenced was peripheral blood. These receptors came from a man aged 50-60 years who had recovered from COVID-19. The CDR3 runs from the conserved cysteine through the conserved F or W. Fields, in order: D gene, J gene, V gene, clone size, CDR3 protein. D genes are given only for firm matches. Size values are once, few and many counts, or a class for expanded clones, and some rows have none.

D: TRBD1
J: TRBJ1-4
V: TRBV27
size: -
CDR3: CASRDGGGRANEKLFF

D: TRBD2
J: TRBJ2-4
V: TRBV2
size: -
CDR3: CASSQTRLAGGLGAKNIQYF

D: TRBD2
J: TRBJ2-1
V: TRBV6-5
size: few
CDR3: CASRGGLVSWNEQFF

D: -
J: TRBJ1-1
V: TRBV28
size: -
CDR3: CASSLGGGTEAFF

D: -
J: TRBJ1-3
V: TRBV5-1
size: -
CDR3: CASSLDGGSGNTIYF

D: -
J: TRBJ1-1
V: TRBV19
size: few
CDR3: CASFNYRAGTEAFF

D: -
J: TRBJ1-2
V: TRBV19
size: -
CDR3: CASSMEVPGLDGYTF

D: TRBD1
J: TRBJ2-6
V: TRBV19
size: -
CDR3: CASTSQGASGANVLTF

D: TRBD2
J: TRBJ2-1
V: TRBV28
size: -
CDR3: CASSPRLGISGRYNEQFF

D: -
J: TRBJ2-5
V: TRBV3-1/TRBV3-2
size: -
CDR3: CASSQSKPGVLETQYF

D: -
J: TRBJ2-3
V: TRBV27
size: -
CDR3: CASSLQGTAVRDTQYF

D: -
J: TRBJ2-1
V: TRBV27
size: -
CDR3: CASSLYIRGNEQFF

D: -
J: TRBJ2-5
V: TRBV20-1
size: -
CDR3: CSALYETQYF

D: TRBD1
J: TRBJ2-2
V: TRBV15
size: -
CDR3: CATSSRQGPNTGELFF

D: TRBD1
J: TRBJ2-7
V: TRBV27
size: -
CDR3: CASSLTGQGYEQYF

D: -
J: TRBJ2-5
V: TRBV25-1
size: -
CDR3: CASSLSGGGETQYF

D: -
J: TRBJ1-4
V: TRBV6-5
size: once
CDR3: CASRGRSSGNEKLFF

D: TRBD2
J: TRBJ2-1
V: TRBV10-3
size: -
CDR3: CAISRLAGVDNEQFF

D: TRBD2
J: TRBJ2-6
V: TRBV7-8
size: -
CDR3: CASSLRAGGDSGANVLTF

D: TRBD2
J: TRBJ2-1
V: TRBV3-1/TRBV3-2
size: -
CDR3: CASSPSGLAGINEQFF

D: TRBD2
J: TRBJ2-2
V: TRBV24-1
size: -
CDR3: CATSDPTSGSITGELFF

D: TRBD1
J: TRBJ1-5
V: TRBV7-8
size: once
CDR3: CASSLGQGNQPQHF

D: -
J: TRBJ2-5
V: TRBV5-1
size: once
CDR3: CASSYALDTPQETQYF

D: TRBD1
J: TRBJ1-2
V: TRBV6-2/TRBV6-3
size: few
CDR3: CASSPGDSISFGYTF

D: -
J: TRBJ2-1
V: TRBV3-1/TRBV3-2
size: -
CDR3: CASSQSVALRFF

D: -
J: TRBJ2-1
V: TRBV18
size: -
CDR3: CASCQGSREQFF

D: -
J: TRBJ2-5
V: TRBV7-2
size: -
CDR3: CASSFDSHQETQYF

D: -
J: TRBJ1-1
V: TRBV5-5
size: -
CDR3: CASSLSAADSLGNTEAFF

D: TRBD1
J: TRBJ2-7
V: TRBV18
size: once
CDR3: CASSLRTGEAYEQYF

D: -
J: TRBJ2-2
V: TRBV7-2
size: -
CDR3: CASSFSTGELFF

D: TRBD2
J: TRBJ2-1
V: TRBV24-1
size: -
CDR3: CATSGGKAGVSNEQFF

D: TRBD2
J: TRBJ2-7
V: TRBV5-1
size: -
CDR3: CASSKGTSGSSYEQYF

D: -
J: TRBJ2-1
V: TRBV7-9
size: -
CDR3: CASSSLANLPHEQFF

D: TRBD1
J: TRBJ2-2
V: TRBV29-1
size: -
CDR3: CSVRARPGQGANTGELFF

D: -
J: TRBJ1-1
V: TRBV5-4
size: once
CDR3: CASSLGQKNTEAFF

D: -
J: TRBJ1-5
V: TRBV2
size: once
CDR3: CASRKQGGSNQPQHF

D: -
J: TRBJ2-2
V: TRBV28
size: -
CDR3: CASSLYPANTGELFF

D: -
J: TRBJ2-7
V: TRBV4-2
size: -
CDR3: CASSQDSSRLPVSYEQYF

D: -
J: TRBJ2-7
V: TRBV3-1/TRBV3-2
size: -
CDR3: CASSQGSGKSSYEQYF

D: TRBD1
J: TRBJ2-2
V: TRBV10-2
size: -
CDR3: CASTGQGVVGELFF

D: TRBD1
J: TRBJ1-1
V: TRBV10-1
size: once
CDR3: CASSRDRTLTEAFF

D: -
J: TRBJ2-1
V: TRBV5-4
size: once
CDR3: CASSKGHQDSYNEQFF

D: -
J: TRBJ1-1
V: TRBV2
size: -
CDR3: CASSERTVNTEAFF

D: TRBD2
J: TRBJ2-1
V: TRBV30
size: -
CDR3: CAWDLAGAHNEQFF

D: TRBD2
J: TRBJ2-7
V: TRBV19
size: -
CDR3: CASSVKTSGFTYEQYF

D: -
J: TRBJ2-7
V: TRBV3-1/TRBV3-2
size: -
CDR3: CASSQGVGGGYEQYF